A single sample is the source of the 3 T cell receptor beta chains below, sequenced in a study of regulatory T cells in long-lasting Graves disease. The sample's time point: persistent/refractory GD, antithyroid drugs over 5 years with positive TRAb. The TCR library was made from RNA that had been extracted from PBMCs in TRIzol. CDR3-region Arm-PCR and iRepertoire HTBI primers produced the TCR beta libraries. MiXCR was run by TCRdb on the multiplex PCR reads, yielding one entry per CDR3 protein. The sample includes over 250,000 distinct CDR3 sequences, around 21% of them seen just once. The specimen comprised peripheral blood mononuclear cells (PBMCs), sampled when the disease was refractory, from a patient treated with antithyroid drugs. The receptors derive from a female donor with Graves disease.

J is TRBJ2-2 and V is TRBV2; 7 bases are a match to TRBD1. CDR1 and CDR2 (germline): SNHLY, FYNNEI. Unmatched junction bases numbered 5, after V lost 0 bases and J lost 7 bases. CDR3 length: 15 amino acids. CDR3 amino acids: CASSEARQGRGELFF. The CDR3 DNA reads TGTGCCAGCAGTGAAGCCCGACAGGGTCGCGGGGAGCTGTTTTTT.

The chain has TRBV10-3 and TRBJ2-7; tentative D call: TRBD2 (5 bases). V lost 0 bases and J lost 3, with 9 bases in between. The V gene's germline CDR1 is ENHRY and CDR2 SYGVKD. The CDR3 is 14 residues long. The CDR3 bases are TGTGCCATCAGTGAGTCACTAGAGAACTACGAGCAGTACTTC. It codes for CAISESLENYEQYF.

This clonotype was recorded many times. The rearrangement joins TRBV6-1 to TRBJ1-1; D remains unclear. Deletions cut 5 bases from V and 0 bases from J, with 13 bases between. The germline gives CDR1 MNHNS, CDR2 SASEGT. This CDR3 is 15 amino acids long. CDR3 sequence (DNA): TGTGCCAGCAGTCGGAGACTGGATCTGAACACTGAAGCTTTCTTT. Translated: CASSRRLDLNTEAFF.